The clone carrying this T cell receptor beta chain was observed many times. The authors prepared the TCRbeta library with unique molecular identifiers. A single record per CDR3 protein comes from TCRdb applying MiXCR to the PCR reads. The sample has 500,000 or so distinct CDR3 sequences; roughly 10% are singletons. The sample is drawn from a study of T-cell reconstitution after alpha-beta-depleted transplantation in children. CDR3 length: 17 amino acids. Germline CDR1 reads DFQATT; CDR2 reads SNEGSKA (reference sequence). V lost 5 bases, J lost 0 bases, and 9 bases stayed unmatched. This sample comprised PBMCs, mostly from graft donor cells, obtained 180 days after TCRalphabeta/CD19-depleted stem cell transplant. The receptor was derived from a female patient aged 2 to 10 who had a stem cell transplant for aplastic anemia, so the T cells may come from the graft donor. The V call is TRBV20-1, the J call TRBJ2-1; 11 bases line up with TRBD2. Here the CDR3 DNA reads TGCAGTGCTGGCGGGACTAGCGGACGCAGCTCCTACAATGAGCAGTTCTTC. This gives the protein CSAGGTSGRSSYNEQFF.